The rows below give T cell receptor beta chains drawn from one sample of a study of T cell responses to AZD1222 COVID-19 vaccine. Data came from immunoSEQ multiplex PCR; TCRdb stores just in-frame clones and leaves some out. The sample holds about 120,000 clones, around 90% seen once. Sequences were derived from peripheral blood, sampled on day 0 of AZD1222 vaccination. The receptors here all came from an adult in good health. Each CDR3 is given with its conserved first and last residue. The D gene is left open where the match is weak. The size entry is marked missing in some rows and otherwise reads once, few, many or a size class.

j_call: TRBJ1-5; d_call: -; v_call: TRBV20-1; clone_size: -; cdr3_nt: TGCAGTGCTAGCGCAGGGCAGCCCCAGCATTTT; cdr3_aa: CSASAGQPQHF
j_call: TRBJ1-1; d_call: -; v_call: TRBV11-1; clone_size: -; cdr3_nt: TGTGCCAGCAGCCGTACAGGGACGCCTGAAGCTTTCTTT; cdr3_aa: CASSRTGTPEAFF
j_call: TRBJ1-1; d_call: -; v_call: TRBV7-2; clone_size: -; cdr3_nt: TGTGCCAGCAGCTTCGGGACTCATGGTGAAGCTTTCTTT; cdr3_aa: CASSFGTHGEAFF
j_call: TRBJ2-1; d_call: TRBD2; v_call: TRBV12-3/TRBV12-4; clone_size: -; cdr3_nt: TGTGCCGACGGGACTAGCGGGACCGATGAGCAGTTCTTC; cdr3_aa: CADGTSGTDEQFF
j_call: TRBJ2-5; d_call: -; v_call: TRBV7-2; clone_size: -; cdr3_nt: TGTGCCAGCAGCTTAAGTCCAGCCCCCCCGACCCAGTACTTC; cdr3_aa: CASSLSPAPPTQYF
j_call: TRBJ1-1; d_call: -; v_call: TRBV11-1; clone_size: -; cdr3_nt: TGTGCCAGCAGCTTAGGATGGGCCGACACTGAAGCTTTCTTT; cdr3_aa: CASSLGWADTEAFF
j_call: TRBJ1-1; d_call: -; v_call: TRBV4-3; clone_size: -; cdr3_nt: TGCGCCAGCAGCCAGGAAATGGGGGCGCTCCCCACTGAAGCTTTCTTT; cdr3_aa: CASSQEMGALPTEAFF
j_call: TRBJ2-2; d_call: TRBD1; v_call: TRBV7-9; clone_size: -; cdr3_nt: TGTGCCAGCAGCCGAGGGGGCGGATCCGGGGAGCTGTTTTTT; cdr3_aa: CASSRGGGSGELFF
j_call: TRBJ2-6; d_call: -; v_call: TRBV15; clone_size: -; cdr3_nt: TGTGCCACCAGCGGTGACAGGCTAACCTCTTCTGGGGCCAACGTCCTGACTTTC; cdr3_aa: CATSGDRLTSSGANVLTF
j_call: TRBJ1-1; d_call: -; v_call: TRBV27; clone_size: -; cdr3_nt: TGTGCCAGCAGTACCATCCCAGGGAAAACTGAAGCTTTCTTT; cdr3_aa: CASSTIPGKTEAFF
j_call: TRBJ2-3; d_call: -; v_call: TRBV7-6; clone_size: -; cdr3_nt: TGTGCCAGCAGCCCTAGTTCCATTACGGGGTTAGGTACGCAGTATTTT; cdr3_aa: CASSPSSITGLGTQYF
j_call: TRBJ1-1; d_call: -; v_call: TRBV14; clone_size: few; cdr3_nt: TGTGCCAGCAGCCAAGGGGGCGTGTTGTGGAACACTGAAGCTTTCTTT; cdr3_aa: CASSQGGVLWNTEAFF
j_call: TRBJ2-2; d_call: TRBD2; v_call: TRBV28; clone_size: -; cdr3_nt: TGTGCCAGCAGACCTGAAACTAGCGGGAGGACCGGGGAGCTGTTTTTT; cdr3_aa: CASRPETSGRTGELFF
j_call: TRBJ2-3; d_call: TRBD1; v_call: TRBV5-5; clone_size: -; cdr3_nt: TGTGCCAGCAGCTTTACAGGGGACACAGATACGCAGTATTTT; cdr3_aa: CASSFTGDTDTQYF
j_call: TRBJ1-6; d_call: -; v_call: TRBV19; clone_size: few; cdr3_nt: TGTGCCAGTAGTTCCCACTCGGAAGGGAATAATTCACCCCTCCACTTT; cdr3_aa: CASSSHSEGNNSPLHF
j_call: TRBJ2-7; d_call: TRBD1; v_call: TRBV6-5; clone_size: -; cdr3_nt: TGTGCCAGCAGTACCCGGGACAGGGGGCAATACGAGCAGTACTTC; cdr3_aa: CASSTRDRGQYEQYF
j_call: TRBJ2-3; d_call: -; v_call: TRBV7-8; clone_size: -; cdr3_nt: TGTGCCAGCAGCTCCCTCCCGGGGCCAAGCACAGATACGCAGTATTTT; cdr3_aa: CASSSLPGPSTDTQYF
j_call: TRBJ2-7; d_call: TRBD1; v_call: TRBV5-6; clone_size: -; cdr3_nt: TGTGCCAGCAGCTTGGGACAGGGGGCCGAGCAGTACTTC; cdr3_aa: CASSLGQGAEQYF
j_call: TRBJ2-1; d_call: TRBD2; v_call: TRBV19; clone_size: -; cdr3_nt: TGTGCCAGTAGTATAGGACTAGCGGCCTCCTACAATGAGCAGTTCTTC; cdr3_aa: CASSIGLAASYNEQFF
j_call: TRBJ1-3; d_call: -; v_call: TRBV28; clone_size: once; cdr3_nt: TGTGCCAGCAGTTTATCTTTGGGCACCATATATTTT; cdr3_aa: CASSLSLGTIYF
j_call: TRBJ2-7; d_call: TRBD1; v_call: TRBV6-5; clone_size: -; cdr3_nt: TGTGCCAGCAGAGCCGGGACAGTTACCTACGAGCAGTACTTC; cdr3_aa: CASRAGTVTYEQYF
j_call: TRBJ1-2; d_call: -; v_call: TRBV30; clone_size: -; cdr3_nt: TGTGCCTGGAGTCCGACGGGACTGTCTACCGGCGGCTACACCTTC; cdr3_aa: CAWSPTGLSTGGYTF
j_call: TRBJ1-5; d_call: -; v_call: TRBV28; clone_size: -; cdr3_nt: TGTGCCAGCAGTAACGGGGGGAGCAATCAGCCCCAGCATTTT; cdr3_aa: CASSNGGSNQPQHF
j_call: TRBJ1-1; d_call: TRBD1; v_call: TRBV4-3; clone_size: -; cdr3_nt: TGCGCCAGCAGCCAACCAGGACAGGTTAACACTGAAGCTTTCTTT; cdr3_aa: CASSQPGQVNTEAFF
j_call: TRBJ2-3; d_call: TRBD2; v_call: TRBV7-9; clone_size: -; cdr3_nt: TGTGCCAGCGTAGCGGGGGGGACAGATACGCAGTATTTT; cdr3_aa: CASVAGGTDTQYF
j_call: TRBJ2-3; d_call: TRBD1; v_call: TRBV7-2; clone_size: -; cdr3_nt: TGTGCCAGCAGCCCGGACAGGGCCTCAGATACGCAGTATTTT; cdr3_aa: CASSPDRASDTQYF
j_call: TRBJ1-1; d_call: -; v_call: TRBV5-4; clone_size: -; cdr3_nt: TGTGCCAGCAGCTTGGAGGGAGGACATGAGAACACTGAAGCTTTCTTT; cdr3_aa: CASSLEGGHENTEAFF
j_call: TRBJ1-5; d_call: -; v_call: TRBV18; clone_size: -; cdr3_nt: TGTGCCAGCTCACCAACGGGGAATCAGCCCCAGCATTTT; cdr3_aa: CASSPTGNQPQHF
j_call: TRBJ1-5; d_call: -; v_call: TRBV6-5; clone_size: -; cdr3_nt: TGTGCCAGCATCCTTTGGACCCTTAATCAGCCCCAGCATTTT; cdr3_aa: CASILWTLNQPQHF
j_call: TRBJ1-2; d_call: -; v_call: TRBV28; clone_size: -; cdr3_nt: TGTGCCAGCAGTTGGCAGAGCTATGGCTACACCTTC; cdr3_aa: CASSWQSYGYTF
j_call: TRBJ2-3; d_call: TRBD2; v_call: TRBV5-1; clone_size: -; cdr3_nt: TGCGCCAGCAGCCGCACCGGGACTAGCAGCACAGATACGCAGTATTTT; cdr3_aa: CASSRTGTSSTDTQYF
j_call: TRBJ1-2; d_call: TRBD1; v_call: TRBV27; clone_size: -; cdr3_nt: TGTGCCAGCAGTCTACACTACGACAGGGTTGGGTTTAACTATGGCTACACCTTC; cdr3_aa: CASSLHYDRVGFNYGYTF
j_call: TRBJ2-2; d_call: TRBD2; v_call: TRBV4-1; clone_size: -; cdr3_nt: TGCGCCAGCAGCCGTTCTAGCGGGCTATTCAACACCGGGGAGCTGTTTTTT; cdr3_aa: CASSRSSGLFNTGELFF
j_call: TRBJ1-1; d_call: -; v_call: TRBV7-3; clone_size: -; cdr3_nt: TGTGCCAGCAGCCGCCAGATTGGCACTGAAGCTTTCTTT; cdr3_aa: CASSRQIGTEAFF
j_call: TRBJ1-2; d_call: -; v_call: TRBV10-3; clone_size: few; cdr3_nt: TGTGCCATCAGTGGCGAGCGAGGGCCCTATGGCTACACCTTC; cdr3_aa: CAISGERGPYGYTF